This TCR beta chain derives from a study of cytomegalovirus exposure and HLA in healthy donors. Overall study findings and caveats: First-cohort TCR clusters tended to co-occur in the approximately 110 validation repertoires, a later analysis found. The study recorded some 160 TCR beta chains that were cytomegalovirus-associated. The classifier was said to identify cytomegalovirus status with high specificity and sensitivity.

With respect to this clone: The target antigen is unknown.

Per germline, CDR1 LNHDA and CDR2 SQIVND (reference sequence). The length of the CDR3 is 16 residues. Trimming removed 4 bases from V and 8 bases from J; junction bases left unmatched: 14. The method was immunoSEQ multiplex PCR; TCRdb's version includes in-frame clones alone and lacks a portion of them. The sample has approximately 220,000 clones; 75% to 95% are singletons. The sample consisted of PBMCs. The chain uses TRBV19 and TRBJ1-2, with 9 bases lining up with TRBD1. The TCR was taken from a woman aged 18-29 years in good health and CMV-seronegative. CDR3 in amino acids: CASSNPGTGHLSGYTF. The CDR3 nucleotides read TGTGCCAGTAGTAATCCCGGGACAGGGCATCTTTCGGGCTACACCTTC.